A selection of T cell receptor beta chains follows, all from one sample in a study of blood T cells in healthy people across ages. TCRdb reprocessed the 5' RACE reads via MiXCR and lists one record per CDR3 protein. Found here are 850,000 to 950,000 distinct CDR3 sequences, under 35% of them singletons; the top ten hold 17%. Material: blood. The receptors stem from a woman at least 80 years old in good health. The CDR3 runs from the conserved cysteine through the conserved F or W. D genes are given only for firm matches. Not every row has a clone size; where given, it reads once, few, many or a size class.

j_call,v_call,clone_size,d_call,cdr3_aa,cdr3_nt
TRBJ2-1,TRBV7-2,-,TRBD2,CASSRQAGGIYNEQFF,TGTGCCAGCAGCCGCCAAGCGGGAGGGATATACAATGAGCAGTTCTTC
TRBJ1-5,TRBV7-2,many,-,CASSLTRAGSNQPQHF,TGTGCCAGCAGCTTAACGCGGGCGGGGAGCAATCAGCCCCAGCATTTT
TRBJ1-1,TRBV7-9,few,-,CASSPQGSGNTEAFF,TGTGCCAGCAGCCCGCAGGGGAGCGGGAACACTGAAGCTTTCTTT
TRBJ1-4,TRBV6-6,-,TRBD1,CASSGQGGTNEKLFF,TGTGCCAGCAGCGGACAGGGGGGGACTAATGAAAAACTGTTTTTT
TRBJ1-2,TRBV3-1,few,-,CASSQEGPVDGYTF,TGTGCCAGCAGCCAAGAGGGGCCAGTAGATGGCTACACCTTC
TRBJ2-6,TRBV27,many,-,CASSSRVSSGANVLTF,TGTGCCAGCAGTTCCAGGGTTTCATCTGGGGCCAACGTCCTGACTTTC
TRBJ2-7,TRBV20-1,few,TRBD1,CSAPTGGSSYNEQYF,TGCAGTGCACCCACAGGGGGTAGCTCCTACAATGAGCAGTACTTC
TRBJ1-2,TRBV7-2,many,-,CASSLGSGDRGYTF,TGTGCCAGCAGCTTAGGTTCCGGGGATCGGGGCTACACCTTC
TRBJ1-1,TRBV27,many,-,CASSTVMGRAFF,TGTGCCAGCAGTACCGTCATGGGGCGAGCTTTCTTT
TRBJ2-7,TRBV6-2/TRBV6-3,many,TRBD2,CASRGLAALYEQYF,TGTGCCAGCAGGGGACTAGCTGCCCTCTACGAGCAGTACTTC
TRBJ2-1,TRBV6-1,-,TRBD2,CASSPQGLAGVSEQFF,TGTGCCAGCAGTCCTCAGGGACTAGCGGGAGTGAGTGAGCAGTTCTTC
TRBJ2-3,TRBV20-1,few,TRBD2,CSARVVTAERGPLGTQYF,TGCAGTGCTAGAGTTGTTACGGCAGAGCGGGGGCCCCTAGGTACGCAGTATTTT
TRBJ1-1,TRBV27,many,-,CASSFNMNTEAFF,TGTGCCAGCAGTTTCAATATGAACACTGAAGCTTTCTTT
TRBJ2-1,TRBV7-2,many,-,CASSLKLGTPNEQFF,TGTGCCAGCAGCTTGAAATTAGGGACTCCTAATGAGCAGTTCTTC
TRBJ1-1,TRBV6-5,many,TRBD1,CASKHRGRHTEAFF,TGTGCCAGCAAGCACAGGGGTCGGCACACTGAAGCTTTCTTT
TRBJ2-6,TRBV12-3/TRBV12-4,many,-,CASRKGGANVLTF,TGTGCCAGCAGAAAAGGGGGGGCCAACGTCCTGACTTTC
TRBJ2-4,TRBV7-2,many,TRBD2,CASSSRTSGGAVNIQYF,TGTGCCAGCAGCTCACGGACTAGCGGGGGGGCCGTAAACATTCAGTACTTC
TRBJ2-1,TRBV4-2,many,-,CASSQDGSGTYNEQFF,TGTGCCAGCAGCCAAGATGGCAGCGGGACATACAATGAGCAGTTCTTC
TRBJ2-5,TRBV6-5,-,-,CASSPTGTRETQYF,TGTGCCAGTAGTCCTACAGGGACCCGAGAGACCCAGTACTTC
TRBJ2-5,TRBV7-2,many,TRBD2,CASSFGASGGKSQETQYF,TGTGCCAGCAGCTTCGGGGCTAGCGGGGGCAAATCCCAAGAGACCCAGTACTTC
TRBJ2-3,TRBV5-1,-,TRBD2,CASSPRGGVLDTQYF,TGCGCCAGCAGCCCGCGTGGGGGGGTCCTAGATACGCAGTATTTT
TRBJ1-3,TRBV15,once,TRBD1,CAASRDRVGNTIYF,TGTGCCGCCAGCAGGGACAGGGTTGGAAACACCATATATTTT
TRBJ2-1,TRBV27,many,-,CASSNVFGRNNEQFF,TGTGCCAGCAGCAACGTATTTGGCCGAAACAATGAGCAGTTCTTC
TRBJ2-7,TRBV4-3,many,TRBD2,CASSQYLLAGASYEQYF,TGCGCCAGCAGCCAATACCTACTAGCGGGGGCCTCCTACGAGCAGTACTTC
TRBJ1-6,TRBV20-1,many,TRBD1,CSAQGGSSYNSPLHF,TGCAGTGCCCAGGGGGGAAGCTCCTATAATTCACCCCTCCACTTT
TRBJ2-3,TRBV7-2,many,-,CASSLARRGLDTQYF,TGTGCCAGCAGCCTGGCGCGACGGGGTTTAGATACGCAGTATTTT
TRBJ2-6,TRBV11-2,few,TRBD1,CASSKGTGPSGANVLTF,TGTGCCAGCAGTAAGGGGACAGGGCCCTCTGGGGCCAACGTCCTGACTTTC
TRBJ2-3,TRBV6-1,-,TRBD2,CASRLQTSGSTDTQYF,TGTGCCAGCAGACTACAGACTAGCGGTAGCACAGATACGCAGTATTTT
TRBJ2-5,TRBV7-2,-,TRBD2,CASSLYGASGGRETQYF,TGTGCCAGCAGCTTATATGGTGCGAGCGGGGGGCGGGAGACCCAGTACTTC
TRBJ1-2,TRBV7-2,many,TRBD1,CASSRPGRGTGVGYTF,TGTGCCAGCAGCCGGCCAGGGCGGGGTACAGGGGTTGGCTACACCTTC
TRBJ2-5,TRBV6-5,few,-,CASKQGTRVETQYF,TGTGCCAGCAAACAGGGCACGCGGGTAGAGACCCAGTACTTC
TRBJ2-3,TRBV24-1,many,TRBD1,CATSDSGTGGIDTQYF,TGTGCCACCAGTGATTCCGGGACAGGGGGAATAGATACGCAGTATTTT
TRBJ1-5,TRBV2,-,-,CASRHAQGVIGNQPQHF,TGTGCCAGCAGACACGCCCAAGGGGTTATTGGCAATCAGCCCCAGCATTTT
TRBJ2-3,TRBV11-2,many,-,CASSFGSGTQYF,TGTGCCAGCAGCTTCGGCAGCGGAACGCAGTATTTT
TRBJ1-1,TRBV5-1,-,-,CASNPPGPEAFF,TGCGCCAGCAACCCTCCAGGGCCCGAAGCTTTCTTT
TRBJ2-1,TRBV11-2,many,-,CASSLVVGGHNEQFF,TGTGCCAGCAGCTTAGTGGTCGGGGGGCACAATGAGCAGTTCTTC
TRBJ2-5,TRBV3-1,many,TRBD1,CASRKTGASQTQYF,TGTGCCAGCAGAAAGACAGGGGCCTCCCAGACCCAGTACTTC
TRBJ2-6,TRBV10-3,many,-,CATSHALPGSGANVLTF,TGTGCCACCAGCCATGCACTCCCCGGCTCTGGGGCCAACGTCCTGACTTTC
TRBJ1-6,TRBV6-2/TRBV6-3,many,-,CASANEVMSYNSPLHF,TGTGCCAGCGCGAACGAGGTTATGAGTTATAATTCACCCCTCCACTTT
TRBJ1-1,TRBV20-1,-,TRBD1,CSASRGGAGAEAFF,TGCAGTGCTAGCCGAGGGGGCGCTGGGGCTGAAGCTTTCTTT
TRBJ2-1,TRBV2,-,-,CASRQQETQFF,TGTGCCAGCAGACAGCAAGAGACCCAGTTCTTC
TRBJ1-4,TRBV5-5,once,TRBD1,CASSLDGQGLERLFF,TGTGCCAGCAGCTTGGATGGACAGGGTTTAGAAAGACTGTTTTTT
TRBJ1-2,TRBV20-1,many,-,CSAEGRSAYGYTF,TGCAGTGCCGAGGGACGGTCGGCTTATGGCTACACCTTC
TRBJ2-3,TRBV11-2,many,-,CASSIGGTDTQYF,TGTGCCAGCAGCATCGGGGGAACAGATACGCAGTATTTT
TRBJ1-6,TRBV6-5,-,TRBD1,CASSYDRGQNSLRHF,TGTGCCAGCAGTTACGATAGGGGACAGAATTCACTCCGCCACTTT
TRBJ2-7,TRBV11-2,many,TRBD2,CASSPPRGITSEQYF,TGTGCCAGCAGCCCCCCGCGGGGGATCACGTCCGAGCAGTACTTC
TRBJ2-1,TRBV2,many,TRBD1,CASSGPGTEEQFF,TGTGCCAGCAGTGGCCCAGGGACAGAAGAGCAGTTCTTC
TRBJ2-7,TRBV20-1,many,TRBD2,CSASKMRGGSYEQYF,TGCAGTGCTAGTAAGATGCGGGGGGGTTCCTACGAGCAGTACTTC
TRBJ1-2,TRBV5-1,many,-,CASSSAFGDIYGYTF,TGCGCCAGCAGCTCGGCATTTGGGGATATCTATGGCTACACCTTC
TRBJ2-5,TRBV27,-,-,CASSLSGEWETQYF,TGTGCCAGCAGTTTATCGGGGGAATGGGAGACCCAGTACTTC
TRBJ1-5,TRBV7-2,many,-,CASSPAPNQPQHF,TGTGCCAGCAGCCCGGCCCCCAATCAGCCCCAGCATTTT